This TCR beta chain was observed in a study of blood T cells in healthy people across ages. The V gene end was trimmed by 7 bases and the J gene end by 2 bases; junction bases not matched to a gene: 8. Germline V gene lookup returns CDR1 MNHEY and CDR2 SVGEGT. CDR3 length: 16 residues. The second PCR ran 7 to 11 cycles with a sample-barcoded 5' primer and J-beta primers. With 12 random nucleotides, a template-switch adaptor tagged each individual cDNA molecule. TCRdb re-called the 5' RACE reads with MiXCR, one entry per CDR3 protein. The sample contains 650,000 or so distinct CDR3 sequences, roughly half of which appear only once. This clonotype appeared a few times.

The V call is TRBV6-2 or TRBV6-3, the J call TRBJ2-3; 11 nucleotides match TRBD1. Sequencing was done on a sample of blood. The receptor's source is a woman older than 75 in good health. This CDR3 reads CASTDQDRGLTDTQYF. The CDR3, as DNA: TGTGCCAGCACGGACCAGGACAGGGGGCTCACAGATACGCAGTATTTT.